This entry lists 18 T cell receptor beta chains sequenced from one sample in a study of shared clonotypes between healthy human individuals. Generated by immunoSEQ multiplex PCR, the TCRdb table keeps only in-frame clones and is missing some. The repertoire holds about 490,000 clones, about 80% seen once, with about an eighth in the top ten. Sequenced material: PBMCs. The receptors here all came from a woman in her thirties or forties in good health. Some clones in this sample may be carry-over from other donors' samples.

This chain joins TRBV25-1 and TRBJ2-7; 9 bases map to TRBD2. The CDR3 is made up of 15 amino acids. Germline V lookup: CDR1 MGHDK, CDR2 SYGVNS. With V trimmed by 4 bases and J by 0 bases, 4 bases remained unmatched. CDR3 nucleotides: TGTGCCAGCAGTGGAGGACTAGCGTACTCCTACGAGCAGTACTTC. Its protein is CASSGGLAYSYEQYF.

In its sample, this clone was seen a few times. This chain joins TRBV9 and TRBJ1-3; maybe TRBD1 (5 bases). Trimming shortened V by 0 bases and J by 7 bases, and 11 bases separated the two germline ends. Germline CDR1 and CDR2: SGDLS and YYNGEE. The CDR3 contains 14 residues. The DNA for the CDR3 is TGTGCCAGCAGCGTAGGACCAGGGTGGAACACCATATATTTT. This encodes CASSVGPGWNTIYF.

The CDR3: CASSDPRQGISYEQYF. The CDR3 nucleotides are TGTGCCAGCAGTGACCCCCGACAGGGAATCTCCTACGAGCAGTACTTC. This chain joins TRBV6-1 and TRBJ2-7, with 7 positions matching TRBD1. This CDR3 contains 16 residues. Germline CDR1 and CDR2: MNHNS and SASEGT. The trim removed 3 bases at V and 0 bases at J, leaving 8 bases unmatched.

The chain joins TRBV25-1 to TRBJ1-1; D remains ambiguous. V lost 4 bases and J 3 bases, leaving 12 bases between the germline ends. The CDR3 extends over 14 amino acids. The germline gives CDR1 MGHDK, CDR2 SYGVNS. CDR3 residues: CASSVAGRDTEAFF. In DNA form, the CDR3 reads TGTGCCAGCAGTGTGGCAGGAAGGGACACTGAAGCTTTCTTT.

This clone has just a few counts. Other DNA sequences from this sample encode an identical CDR3 as well. J is TRBJ2-5 and V is TRBV19; TRBD2 is a possible D gene (5 bases). Germline V gene lookup returns CDR1 LNHDA and CDR2 SQIVND (reference sequence). The CDR3 is 11 amino acids. V gave up 5 bases and J gave up 5 bases, with 6 bases separating them. CDR3 coding DNA: TGTGCCAGTAGTTCGGGGGAGACCCAGTACTTC. Its translation is CASSSGETQYF.

The rearrangement joins TRBV14 to TRBJ1-1; D gene unclear. This CDR3 region has 16 residues. Germline loops: CDR1 SGHDN, CDR2 FVKESK. V lost 4 bases and J lost 4, with 19 bases in between. CDR3 bases: TGTGCCAGCAGCCCCTTCGGGGTGAGTCTGGCCACTGAAGCTTTCTTT. Translated: CASSPFGVSLATEAFF.

Written as DNA, the CDR3 is TGCGCCAGCAGCCAGTCCCTGTTAAGTGAGACCCAGTACTTC. It is translated as CASSQSLLSETQYF. J is TRBJ2-5 and V is TRBV4-3; D remains ambiguous. Per the germline V gene, CDR1 is LGHNA and CDR2 is YSLEER. CDR3 size: 14 residues. With 3 bases removed from V and 5 bases from J, the gap between germline ends came to 13 bases.

The chain combines TRBV4-1 with TRBJ2-6; D possibly uses TRBD1 or TRBD2 (6 bases each). This CDR3 spans 19 amino acids. V was clipped by 4 bases and J by 2 bases, with 21 bases between them. Germline V CDR1 and CDR2: MGHRA, YSYEKL. CDR3 sequence: CASSPRPATGGTGANVLTF. In DNA form, the CDR3 reads TGCGCCAGCAGCCCAAGACCGGCGACAGGAGGGACTGGGGCCAACGTCCTGACTTTC.

The chain recombines TRBV5-4 with TRBJ1-5; 10 bases align to TRBD1. Germline values: CDR1 SGHNT, CDR2 YYREEE (reference sequence). This CDR3 region has 15 residues. V was clipped by 4 bases and J by 2 bases; unmatched bases: 3. The CDR3 protein is CASSGGTGGNQPQHF. CDR3 bases: TGTGCCAGCAGCGGCGGGACAGGGGGCAATCAGCCCCAGCATTTT.

The V call is TRBV6-6, the J call TRBJ2-3, with 7 bases that match TRBD1. CDR3 length: 13 residues. V lost 7 bases to trimming and J lost 1 base; unmatched junction nucleotides: 2. Germline values: CDR1 MNHNY, CDR2 SVGAGI (reference sequence). CDR3 sequence: CASTDRGTDTQYF. The CDR3 DNA follows: TGTGCCAGCACCGACAGGGGCACAGATACGCAGTATTTT.

This clone turned up a few times. The chain is built from TRBV4-1 and TRBJ2-1, with TRBD1 identical over 9 bases. Germline V CDR1 and CDR2: MGHRA, YSYEKL. The CDR3 is made up of 17 amino acids. With 1 base clipped from V and 8 bases from J, the junction kept 12 bases outside the gene matches. The CDR3 loop reads CASSQAPGTGKSYEQFF. In DNA, the CDR3 is TGCGCCAGCAGCCAAGCGCCAGGGACAGGGAAATCATATGAGCAGTTCTTC.

V and J are TRBV5-1 and TRBJ1-2; 8 bases agree with TRBD1. This CDR3 comprises 14 residues. The germline V gene encodes CDR1 SGHRS and CDR2 YFSETQ. Trimming removed 4 bases from V and 4 bases from J; junction bases left unmatched: 6. Here the CDR3 DNA reads TGCGCCAGCAGCCCGGACAGGGCTACCTATGGCTACACCTTC. Protein: CASSPDRATYGYTF.

In regard to this clone: A far larger clone is off by one base, so a read error is likely. V usage is TRBV4-2 and J usage is TRBJ2-7; the D call may be TRBD1 or TRBD2 (6 bases each). Germline V gene sequence: CDR1 LGHNA, CDR2 YNFKEQ. This CDR3 is built from 15 residues. V was trimmed by 1 base and J by 6 bases, leaving 16 bases between them. The CDR3 sequence: CASSQVEGEYAEQYF. The CDR3 bases are TGTGCCAGCAGCCAAGTGGAGGGGGAATACGCCGAGCAGTACTTC.

Comments on this clone: At one end the junction does not follow the germline gene, possibly because of a read error. V usage is TRBV20-1 and J usage is TRBJ2-5; TRBD1 agrees at 9 bases. This CDR3 region has 9 residues. Germline V lookup: CDR1 DFQATT, CDR2 SNEGSKA (reference sequence). CDR3 protein: CSAEGQGNF. CDR3 DNA: TGCAGTGCAGAGGGACAGGGAAACTTC.

This chain uses TRBV27 with TRBJ2-3; D is tentatively TRBD1 or TRBD2 (5 bases each). V lost 5 bases and J 1 base, leaving 13 bases between the germline ends. This CDR3 is 15 amino acids long. Germline V gene lookup returns CDR1 MNHEY and CDR2 SMNVEV (reference sequence). The CDR3 nucleotides read TGTGCCAGCAGTATGGGGACCTCTGGCACAGATACGCAGTATTTT. Encoded protein: CASSMGTSGTDTQYF.

This clone was detected many times. V and J are TRBV6-4 and TRBJ1-1, with unresolved D. Germline assignment: CDR1 MRHNA and CDR2 SNTAGT. The CDR3 length is 15 residues. Trimming took 0 bases from V and 1 from J, leaving 9 bases between them. The CDR3 DNA sequence: TGTGCCAGCAGTGACTCTGAGGACCCGAACACTGAAGCTTTCTTT. Translating it yields CASSDSEDPNTEAFF.

The gene calls are TRBV4-2 and TRBJ2-1, with D maybe TRBD2 (6 bases). Germline lookup yields CDR1 LGHNA and CDR2 YNFKEQ. With 0 bases removed from V and 2 bases from J, the gap between germline ends came to 11 bases. This CDR3 spans 16 amino acids. CDR3 amino acids: CASSQEWEETYNEQFF. Here the CDR3 DNA reads TGTGCCAGCAGCCAAGAGTGGGAGGAAACCTACAATGAGCAGTTCTTC.

V is TRBV18 and J is TRBJ2-7; D remains unclear. The length of the CDR3 is 13 residues. CDR1 is KGHSH, CDR2 LQKENI, per germline. Trimming cost V 0 bases and J 5 bases, with 8 bases left between them. The CDR3 nucleotides are TGTGCCAGCTCACCACCGGGAATCAACGAGCAGTACTTC. This codes for CASSPPGINEQYF.